This TCR beta chain was retrieved from a study of blood T cell repertoires in COVID-19. Background on the study: Samples came from the United States, Italy and Spain, spanning acute and convalescent COVID-19. PBMCs, B-cell-depleted T cells, or T cells provided the cDNA or gDNA that made up the material.

Per the original data handling: Counts of nucleated cells, estimated from reference gene primer amplification, were obtained. Clones were read by immunoSEQ multiplex PCR, and TCRdb kept only the in-frame ones, dropping some. That table furnishes V, J and clone size, whereas the DNA furnished D and trimming. The profile shows 100,000 to 130,000 clones, 88% of them singletons. There are 13 residues in the CDR3. Trimming left V 2 bases short and J 2 bases short, with 6 bases between. This TCR came from a human donor in a cohort sampled during active COVID-19. The chain recombines TRBV12-3 or TRBV12-4 with TRBJ2-5, with D perhaps TRBD2 (5 bases). The sequencing input was peripheral blood. The CDR3, as DNA: TGTGCCAGCAGTTTAAGCGGACAAGAGACCCAGTACTTC. This sequence encodes CASSLSGQETQYF.